The present T cell receptor beta chain was sequenced within a study of human T cells and chemical hapten exposure (dated by TCRdb to the early 2020s). Broadly, across the study: For sensitization, 2% DPC in acetone was applied to a 2 cm by 2 cm area of upper inner arm skin. Alopecia areata with under or over 50% scalp involvement, alopecia totalis and alopecia universalis were represented in the patient cohort, which was mostly female. The study tracked peripheral blood TCR repertoire changes in vivo during primary and secondary sensitization to the hapten diphenylcyclopropenone (DPC) in alopecia patients. Libraries were pooled for sequencing, and variation in per-sample TCR yields was attributed mainly to small differences in library volumes within the pool. Patch testing on the upper back used Finn chambers containing 0.01% DPC, with scoring done after 6 days according to International Contact Dermatitis Research Group standards. Blood was sampled from patients pre-sensitization (week 0) and at 2, 6 and about 24 weeks after DPC sensitization. Blood for TCR sequencing was provided by twenty-nine alopecia patients at one to four time points (pre-sensitization, 2, 6 and 24 weeks). Patients additionally received weekly therapeutic DPC doses to the scalp throughout the approximately 22-week study period. Overall study results and their limits: Because every patient had alopecia, a presumed autoimmune disease, the patients' immune response might differ from that of healthy individuals. After repeated subsampling, changes were observed in the strength of the expansion versus patch-test correlation and in the threshold at which the correlation became significant. A positive correlation was found between the number of PT1 expanded TCRs and patch test score, with significance reached at thresholds 8, 16 and 32 but not 4. Significantly more large CDR3 similarity clusters were formed by expanded TCRs than by pre-sensitization or healthy control sets, consistent with antigen-driven responses. DPC sensitization did not change how many TCRs were above 1 in 1000 frequency, and no evidence was found of alterations in global repertoire structure.

Library construction relied on RACE. The listed sequencing device is NextSeq 500. During library preparation, unique molecular identifiers were attached to individual cDNA molecules so that TCRs could be counted in a quantitative, reproducible way. Both TCR alpha and TCR beta chains were sequenced from each blood RNA sample. In the original analysis: A median of roughly 99,000 TCRs per sample was observed, with a range of roughly 20,000 to 750,000. The Decombinator software suite was used to annotate the V, J and CDR3 of the TCR reads. Every sample was subsampled to the same number of TCRs (28,000) for the PS versus PT1 abundance plots. Expanded TCRs were defined as absent before sensitization and observed at least eight times at the 2-week time point. The public reads were quality trimmed at Q25 with fastp and then assembled into clones with MiXCR by TCRdb, keeping productive beta chains. Rows matching on CDR3 protein sequence are summarized as one entry with the most common DNA and genes. These V and J calls are TCRdb output, not the study's own analysis. This sample gives 35,000 to 45,000 distinct CDR3 sequences in total; around an eighth of them show up just once. The top ten hold approximately 6% of the sample.

The intended sense of this specimen's time point label: pre-sensitization, week 0. The label giving this sample's treatment or condition can be read as: therapeutic diphenylcyclopropenone sensitization with weekly scalp DPC. At every patch-test visit, the blood draw took place before the patch test was put on. To be eligible, patients had to be aged 18 to 70, diagnosed with alopecia and judged suitable for DPC therapy, while pregnant patients were excluded. Unfractionated whole blood was collected in Tempus Blood RNA tubes, and total RNA was extracted from that blood. Counted from cysteine to phenylalanine, this CDR3 has 14 amino acids. Only the CDR3 DNA is retained, 42 bases long and in frame from the first base. V is trimmed back by 5 bases and J by 5 bases, and the junction contains 6 bases that no gene match accounts for. Per the germline V gene, KGHSH is the CDR1 and LQKENI is the CDR2. In regard to this clonotype: Its specific antigen is unknown. One base away there is no much larger clone; base qualities are not given.

The sample was whole blood, taken in connection with sensitization to the hapten diphenylcyclopropenone (DPC). Rearrangement joined TRBV18 to TRBJ2-7, and TRBD2 aligns with 10 junction nucleotides. The TCR comes from a woman aged 25 to 39 with alopecia areata. Some clones in this sample may be carry-over from other donors' samples. CDR3 loop: CASSVPGLANEQYF. At the DNA level, the sequence is TGTGCCAGCTCAGTCCCGGGACTAGCGAACGAGCAGTACTTC.